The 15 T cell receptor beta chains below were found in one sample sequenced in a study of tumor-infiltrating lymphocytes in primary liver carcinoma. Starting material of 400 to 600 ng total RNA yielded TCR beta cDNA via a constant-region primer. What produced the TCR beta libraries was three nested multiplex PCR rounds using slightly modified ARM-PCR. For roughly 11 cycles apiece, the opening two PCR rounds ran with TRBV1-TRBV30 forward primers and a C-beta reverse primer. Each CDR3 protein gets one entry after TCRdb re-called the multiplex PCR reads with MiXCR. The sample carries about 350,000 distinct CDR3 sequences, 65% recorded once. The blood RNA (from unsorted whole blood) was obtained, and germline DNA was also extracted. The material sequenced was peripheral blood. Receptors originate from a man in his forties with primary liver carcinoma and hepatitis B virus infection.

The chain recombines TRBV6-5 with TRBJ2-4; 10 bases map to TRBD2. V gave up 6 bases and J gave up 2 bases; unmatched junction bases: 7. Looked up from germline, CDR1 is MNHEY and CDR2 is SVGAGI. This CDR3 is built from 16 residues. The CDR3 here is CASRSSGSFTKNIQYF. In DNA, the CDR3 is TGTGCCAGCAGGTCTAGCGGGAGTTTTACCAAAAACATTCAGTACTTC.

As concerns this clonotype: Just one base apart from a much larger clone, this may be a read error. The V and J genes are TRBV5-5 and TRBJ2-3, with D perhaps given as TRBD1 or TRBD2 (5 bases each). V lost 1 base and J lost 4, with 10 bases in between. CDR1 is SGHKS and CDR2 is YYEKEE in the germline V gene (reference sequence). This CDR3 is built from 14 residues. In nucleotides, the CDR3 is TGTGCCAGCAGCTTGTTTAGGGGAGCAGATACGCAGTATTTT. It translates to CASSLFRGADTQYF.

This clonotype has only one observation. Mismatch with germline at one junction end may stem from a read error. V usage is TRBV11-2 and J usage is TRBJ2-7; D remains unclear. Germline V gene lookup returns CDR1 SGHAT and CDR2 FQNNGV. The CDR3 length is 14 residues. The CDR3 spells CTSSLDKGPREQYF. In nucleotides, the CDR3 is TGTACCAGCAGCTTAGATAAGGGCCCCAGGGAGCAGTACTTC.

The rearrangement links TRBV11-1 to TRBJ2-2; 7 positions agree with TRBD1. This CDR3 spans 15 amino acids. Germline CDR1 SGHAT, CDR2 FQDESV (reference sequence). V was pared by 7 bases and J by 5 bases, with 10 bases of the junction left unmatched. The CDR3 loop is CASNSRGSLTGELFF. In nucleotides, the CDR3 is TGTGCCAGCAATTCCAGGGGGTCGTTAACCGGGGAGCTGTTTTTT.

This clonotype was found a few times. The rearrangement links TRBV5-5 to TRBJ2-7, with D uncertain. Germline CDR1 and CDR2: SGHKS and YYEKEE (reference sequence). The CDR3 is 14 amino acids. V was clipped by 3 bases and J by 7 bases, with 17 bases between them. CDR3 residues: CASSSSRMGSEQYF. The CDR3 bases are TGTGCCAGCAGCTCATCTCGGATGGGTTCGGAGCAGTACTTC.

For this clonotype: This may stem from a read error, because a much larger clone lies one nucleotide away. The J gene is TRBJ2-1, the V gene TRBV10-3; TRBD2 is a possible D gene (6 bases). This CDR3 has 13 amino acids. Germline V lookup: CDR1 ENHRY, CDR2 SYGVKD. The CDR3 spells CTMSRDSLGEQFF. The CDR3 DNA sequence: TGTACCATGAGCCGGGACTCCCTGGGGGAGCAGTTCTTC.

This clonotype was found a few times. This CDR3 is CASSESSGSTDTQYF. The DNA for the CDR3 is TGTGCCAGCAGTGAATCCAGCGGGAGCACAGATACGCAGTATTTT. The rearrangement uses TRBV6-1 and TRBJ2-3; a weak D match, TRBD2 (6 bases). Germline-derived CDR1 and CDR2 are MNHNS and SASEGT. This CDR3 is built from 15 residues. Trimming cost V 2 bases and J 0 bases, with 9 bases left between them.

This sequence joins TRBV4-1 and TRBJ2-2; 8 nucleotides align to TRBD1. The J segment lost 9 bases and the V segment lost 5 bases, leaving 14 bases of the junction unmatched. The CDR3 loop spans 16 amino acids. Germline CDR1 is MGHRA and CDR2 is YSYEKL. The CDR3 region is CASSDLNRGLTRELFF. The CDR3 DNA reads TGCGCCAGCAGCGATCTGAACAGGGGGTTAACCAGGGAGCTGTTTTTT.

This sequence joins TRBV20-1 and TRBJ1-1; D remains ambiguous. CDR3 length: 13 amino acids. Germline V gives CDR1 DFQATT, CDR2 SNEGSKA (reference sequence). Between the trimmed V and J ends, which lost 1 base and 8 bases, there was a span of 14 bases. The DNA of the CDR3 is TGCAGTGCTAGAGTTCAGGAGCGCCTGGAAGCTTTCTTT. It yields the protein CSARVQERLEAFF.

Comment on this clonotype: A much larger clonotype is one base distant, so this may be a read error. CDR3 amino acids: CGVGINYGYTF. For the CDR3, the DNA is TGCGGCGTTGGAATTAACTATGGCTACACCTTC. The J gene is TRBJ1-2, the V gene TRBV29-1; D ambiguous. This CDR3 region has 11 residues. Germline lookup yields CDR1 SQVTM and CDR2 ANQGSEA.

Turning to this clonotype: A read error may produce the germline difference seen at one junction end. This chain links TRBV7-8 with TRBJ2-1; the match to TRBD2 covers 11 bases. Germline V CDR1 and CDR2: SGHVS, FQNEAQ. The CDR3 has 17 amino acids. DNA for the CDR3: TGTACCAGCAGCTTAACGTCTAGCGGGAGGACCGAGGATGAGCAGTTCTTC. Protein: CTSSLTSSGRTEDEQFF.

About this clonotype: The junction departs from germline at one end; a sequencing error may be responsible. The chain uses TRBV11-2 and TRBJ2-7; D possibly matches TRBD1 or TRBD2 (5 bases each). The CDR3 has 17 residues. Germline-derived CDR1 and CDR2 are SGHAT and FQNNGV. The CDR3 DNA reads TGTGTCAGCAGCTTCTTGGACGGGACGACGATATTCCACGAGCAGTACTTC. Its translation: CVSSFLDGTTIFHEQYF.

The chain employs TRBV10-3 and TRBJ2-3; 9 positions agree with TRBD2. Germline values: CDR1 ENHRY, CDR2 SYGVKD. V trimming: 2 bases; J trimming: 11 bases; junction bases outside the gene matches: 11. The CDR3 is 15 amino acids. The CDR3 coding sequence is TGTGCCATCAGTGAGGGAGCGGGGGGTTCTGGTATGCAGTATTTT. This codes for CAISEGAGGSGMQYF.

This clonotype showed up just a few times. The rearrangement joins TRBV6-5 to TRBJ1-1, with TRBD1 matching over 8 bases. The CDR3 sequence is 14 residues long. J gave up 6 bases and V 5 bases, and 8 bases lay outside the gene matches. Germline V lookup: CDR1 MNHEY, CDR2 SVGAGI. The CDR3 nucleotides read TGTGCCAGCAGTCCGCCTGACAGGGGAGCTGAAGCTTTCTTT. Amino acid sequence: CASSPPDRGAEAFF.

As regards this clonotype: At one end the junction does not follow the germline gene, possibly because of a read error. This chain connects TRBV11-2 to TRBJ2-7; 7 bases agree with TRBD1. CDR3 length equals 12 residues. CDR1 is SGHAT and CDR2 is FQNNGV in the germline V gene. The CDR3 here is CASNDTGDEQYF. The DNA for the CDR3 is TGTGCCAGCAATGATACAGGGGACGAACAGTACTTC.